These 26 T cell receptor beta chains were sequenced from one sample in a study of neoadjuvant nivolumab and ipilimumab in lung cancer. TCRdb's table, derived via immunoSEQ multiplex PCR, lists solely in-frame clones and lacks some. In the table there are approximately 15,000 clones, roughly 75% of which are singletons. The specimen was peripheral blood, collected after neoadjuvant nivolumab, alone or with ipilimumab, at or shortly before surgery. The source of these receptors is an adult with non-small cell lung cancer.

A few counts support this clone. This rearrangement joins TRBV30 to TRBJ2-4, with D hard to call. V lost 5 bases to trimming and J lost 9 bases, with 14 bases between them. Germline lookup yields CDR1 GTSNPN and CDR2 SVGIG (reference sequence). The CDR3 has 12 amino acids. This chain's CDR3 is CAWGQPNRIQYF. As DNA, the CDR3 is TGTGCCTGGGGGCAGCCCAACCGCATTCAGTACTTC.

This clone showed up just a few times. V and J are TRBV4-2 and TRBJ2-1, with no clear D. The germline CDR1 and CDR2 sequences are LGHNA and YNFKEQ. The CDR3 covers 13 residues. Trimming left V 6 bases short and J 9 bases short, with 15 bases between. The CDR3 DNA sequence: TGTGCCAGCAGGCTACCCCCGTGGGGTGAGCAGTTCTTC. Protein sequence: CASRLPPWGEQFF.

V usage is TRBV7-2 and J usage is TRBJ1-2, with a possible D match to TRBD1 (5 bases). The CDR3 covers 13 residues. The germline V gene has CDR1 SGHTA and CDR2 FQGNSA. Trimming stripped 5 bases from V and 2 bases from J, with 9 bases between. As DNA, the CDR3 is TGTGCCAGCAGCCAGGGAAGAAACTATGGCTACACCTTC. Amino acids: CASSQGRNYGYTF.

This clone was found once. The V gene is TRBV5-1, the J gene TRBJ2-7, with 9 bases identical to TRBD1. The J segment lost 3 bases and the V segment lost 4 bases, leaving 8 bases of the junction unmatched. This CDR3 spans 15 amino acids. Germline V lookup: CDR1 SGHRS, CDR2 YFSETQ. The CDR3 sequence: CASSGDGQGLYEQYF. The CDR3 nucleotides are TGCGCCAGCAGCGGGGACGGACAGGGGCTCTACGAGCAGTACTTC.

The chain uses TRBV30 and TRBJ1-2; the D is unclear. Germline V gives CDR1 GTSNPN, CDR2 SVGIG (reference sequence). This CDR3 region has 11 residues. V was cut by 5 bases and J by 8 bases, with 12 bases left in between. The CDR3 reads CAWEKADGYTF. For the CDR3, the DNA is TGTGCCTGGGAAAAGGCAGACGGCTACACCTTC.

V and J are TRBV5-5 and TRBJ2-7, with a tentative D call TRBD2 (5 bases). V dropped 4 bases and J dropped 0 bases, with 14 bases sitting between them. CDR3 length equals 15 residues. Germline CDR1 and CDR2: SGHKS and YYEKEE (reference sequence). This chain's CDR3 is CASSPTLRDSYEQYF. In nucleotides, the CDR3 is TGTGCCAGCAGCCCAACTTTGAGGGACTCCTACGAGCAGTACTTC.

The chain is built from TRBV9 and TRBJ2-5; 8 bases fit TRBD1. The CDR3 runs to 16 residues. Trimming took 0 bases from V and 4 from J; bases not matched to a gene: 8. Looked up from germline, CDR1 is SGDLS and CDR2 is YYNGEE. CDR3 amino acids: CASSVVPGGIGETQYF. In DNA form, the CDR3 reads TGTGCCAGCAGCGTAGTCCCAGGGGGCATTGGAGAGACCCAGTACTTC.

A single count supports this clone. The V and J genes are TRBV7-9 and TRBJ2-7; 7 bases agree with TRBD1. V was pared by 4 bases and J by 3 bases, with 3 bases of the junction left unmatched. Germline CDR1 and CDR2: SEHNR and FQNEAQ (reference sequence). This CDR3 region has 13 residues. The CDR3 is CASSSDRIYEQYF. In nucleotides, the CDR3 is TGTGCCAGCAGCTCGGACAGGATCTACGAGCAGTACTTC.

J is TRBJ2-3 and V is TRBV9; D might be TRBD2 (5 bases). V was pared by 6 bases and J by 6 bases, with 14 bases between. Germline-derived CDR1 and CDR2 are SGDLS and YYNGEE. CDR3 length: 13 amino acids. The chain's CDR3 is CASNWGVGDTQYF. The CDR3 DNA reads as TGTGCCAGCAACTGGGGAGTTGGGGATACGCAGTATTTT.

The V call is TRBV5-1, the J call TRBJ2-7; D ambiguous. Germline loops: CDR1 SGHRS, CDR2 YFSETQ. V gave up 0 bases and J gave up 7 bases, with 17 bases separating them. This CDR3 region has 15 residues. The CDR3 nucleotides read TGCGCCAGCAGCTTGGAGGCACTACCTCCTCGGGAGCAGTACTTC. Translation: CASSLEALPPREQYF.

The V and J genes are TRBV30 and TRBJ2-3; 10 positions agree with TRBD2. Germline V gene sequence: CDR1 GTSNPN, CDR2 SVGIG (reference sequence). V was pared by 5 bases and J by 2 bases, with 7 bases of the junction left unmatched. CDR3 size: 15 residues. The DNA for the CDR3 is TGTGCCTGGGTCTGGACTAGCGGATACACAGATACGCAGTATTTT. This codes for CAWVWTSGYTDTQYF.

The chain is built from TRBV7-2 and TRBJ2-7; D ambiguous. Germline CDR1 is SGHTA and CDR2 is FQGNSA. V was clipped by 1 base and J by 9 bases, with 10 bases between them. CDR3 length equals 12 residues. The CDR3 here is CASSLGQSWQYF. CDR3 nucleotide sequence: TGTGCCAGCAGCTTAGGGCAGAGTTGGCAGTACTTC.

This chain connects TRBV11-2 to TRBJ1-1; D not certain. Per the germline V gene, CDR1 is SGHAT and CDR2 is FQNNGV. CDR3 length: 12 amino acids. Trimming removed 2 bases from V and 7 bases from J, with 8 bases in between. This CDR3 reads CASSLHSLEAFF. The CDR3, as DNA: TGTGCCAGCAGCTTACACAGCCTTGAAGCTTTCTTT. Full variable domain (rest looked up from reference TRBV11-2 and TRBJ1-1): EAGVAQSPRYKIIEKRQSVAFWCNPISGHATLYWYQQILGQGPKLLIQFQNNGVVDDSQLPKDRFSAERLKGVDSTLKIQPAKLEDSAVYLCASSLHSLEAFFGQGTRLTVV.

The V call is TRBV5-1, the J call TRBJ2-3, with 8 nucleotides matching TRBD1. The germline V gene encodes CDR1 SGHRS and CDR2 YFSETQ. V was clipped by 7 bases and J by 1 base; unmatched bases: 11. The CDR3 covers 16 residues. The CDR3 nucleotides are TGCGCCAGCTCTCTTAAGACAGGGGTGGGCACAGATACGCAGTATTTT. It translates to CASSLKTGVGTDTQYF.

The genes are TRBV18 and TRBJ2-7, with 7 bases matching TRBD2. The CDR3 is made up of 16 amino acids. Per the germline V gene, CDR1 is KGHSH and CDR2 is LQKENI. Losses at the gene ends were 6 bases for V and 4 bases for J; bases not matched to a gene: 15. In DNA, the CDR3 is TGTGCCAGCTCCATCCCCGCGGGAGCCACTCTGTACGAGCAGTACTTC. Its translation: CASSIPAGATLYEQYF.

In this sample, this clone turned up many times. Germline is not matched at one junction end, which may reflect a read error. J is TRBJ1-1 and V is TRBV6-5; D uncertain. Germline assignment: CDR1 MNHEY and CDR2 SVGAGI. The CDR3 consists of 14 residues. CDR3 region: CASSDSPESTEAFF. In DNA form, the CDR3 reads TGTGCCAGCAGTGACTCCCCGGAAAGCACTGAAGCTTTCTTT.

The chain combines TRBV4-1 with TRBJ1-2, with 7 nucleotides matching TRBD1. Germline CDR1 is MGHRA and CDR2 is YSYEKL. This CDR3 region has 14 residues. Germline trimming cut 6 bases from V and 2 bases from J; bases unmatched to any gene: 6. CDR3 DNA: TGCGCCAGCAGGCCGGGACAGACCAACTATGGCTACACCTTC. Protein: CASRPGQTNYGYTF.

The chain couples TRBV18 to TRBJ2-2, with 8 bases that match TRBD1. Germline CDR1 KGHSH, CDR2 LQKENI. Unmatched junction bases numbered 7, after V lost 2 bases and J lost 5 bases. CDR3 length: 16 amino acids. CDR3 region: CASSPRSGGETGELFF. CDR3 in DNA: TGTGCCAGCTCACCAAGGTCAGGGGGCGAAACCGGGGAGCTGTTTTTT.

In its sample, this clone was seen a few times. CDR3 DNA: TGTGCGATTAGGAGCATCTCTGGGGCCAACGTCCTGACTTTC. Translation: CAIRSISGANVLTF. The chain has TRBV6-5 and TRBJ2-6; D uncertain. CDR3 size: 14 residues. The germline V gene has CDR1 MNHEY and CDR2 SVGAGI.

The rearrangement joins TRBV18 to TRBJ2-1; TRBD2 aligns across 7 bases. Germline lookup yields CDR1 KGHSH and CDR2 LQKENI. The CDR3 spans 14 residues. V gave up 6 bases and J gave up 0 bases; unmatched junction bases: 2. CDR3 nucleotide sequence: TGTGCCAGCTCTCCTAGCGGCTCCTACAATGAGCAGTTCTTC. As protein: CASSPSGSYNEQFF.

For the CDR3, the DNA is TGTGCCAGCTCACGATATTACACCAGCACAGATACGCAGTATTTT. Translating it yields CASSRYYTSTDTQYF. The chain joins TRBV18 to TRBJ2-3; D unclear. The CDR3 totals 15 residues. Trimming removed 4 bases at V and 0 bases at J, with 11 bases between. The germline CDR1 and CDR2 sequences are KGHSH and LQKENI. Variable domain in full (rest from reference TRBV18 and TRBJ2-3): NAGVMQNPRHLVRRRGQEARLRCSPMKGHSHVYWYRQLPEEGLKFMVYLQKENIIDESGMPKERFSAEFPKEGPSILRIQQVVRGDSAAYFCASSRYYTSTDTQYFGPGTRLTVL.

This clone was detected once. The rearrangement links TRBV30 to TRBJ2-5; D is unclear. V was cut by 2 bases and J by 5 bases, with 15 bases left in between. CDR3 length: 14 residues. The germline CDR1 and CDR2 sequences are GTSNPN and SVGIG (reference sequence). The CDR3 DNA is TGTGCCTGGAGTCCCCCCATGAAAGGGGAGACCCAGTACTTC. Residues: CAWSPPMKGETQYF.

The V gene is TRBV5-5, the J gene TRBJ2-7; TRBD1 matches 9 bases. This CDR3 contains 14 residues. Per germline, CDR1 SGHKS and CDR2 YYEKEE (reference sequence). V shed 4 bases and J 2 bases; nucleotides not matched to a gene: 4. CDR3 sequence reads: CASSPGQGAYEQYF. The CDR3 coding sequence is TGTGCCAGCAGCCCGGGACAGGGAGCCTACGAGCAGTACTTC.

This clone was seen a few times. The chain has TRBV18 and TRBJ2-7; 7 nucleotides align to TRBD1. V was clipped by 1 base and J by 5 bases; unmatched bases: 2. Germline V gene lookup returns CDR1 KGHSH and CDR2 LQKENI. The CDR3 consists of 13 residues. The CDR3 loop is CASSPLTGDEQYF. The DNA of the CDR3 is TGTGCCAGCTCACCACTTACAGGGGACGAGCAGTACTTC.

The chain employs TRBV5-1 and TRBJ1-1; TRBD1 agrees at 7 bases. The germline V gene encodes CDR1 SGHRS and CDR2 YFSETQ. The CDR3 is 14 amino acids. With 3 bases clipped from V and 5 bases from J, the junction kept 7 bases outside the gene matches. This CDR3 is CASSSTGSGTEAFF. CDR3 nucleotide sequence: TGCGCCAGCAGCTCGACAGGGTCTGGGACTGAAGCTTTCTTT. The variable domain in full, completed from reference TRBV5-1 and TRBJ1-1, reads KAGVTQTPRYLIKTRGQQVTLSCSPISGHRSVSWYQQTPGQGLQFLFEYFSETQRNKGNFPGRFSGRQFSNSRSEMNVSTLELGDSALYLCASSSTGSGTEAFFGQGTRLTVV.

The table lists this clone with a few counts. V and J are TRBV15 and TRBJ1-1; possible D gene TRBD1, 5 bases. The CDR3 runs 14 residues. CDR1 LNHNV and CDR2 YYDKDF come from the germline V gene (reference sequence). V lost 1 base and J 8 bases, leaving 14 bases between the germline ends. The CDR3 region has the DNA TGTGCCACCAGCAGAGCCGGCAGGGAGCGGGAAGCTTTCTTT. Protein: CATSRAGREREAFF.